Listed here are 14 T cell receptor beta chains from one sample, sequenced in a study of chemoradiotherapy in HPV16-positive cancers. Sequencing was performed with immunoSEQ multiplex PCR; in TCRdb, only in-frame clones are kept and a portion is missing. The data hold 13,000 to 15,000 clones, with around 70% observed a single time. Sample collection occurred from a patient who underwent chemoradiotherapy. Receptors were obtained from a human donor with HPV-associated anogenital cancer.

This clone was counted a few times. The chain links TRBV5-4 to TRBJ1-5, with no clear D. This CDR3 spans 13 amino acids. Germline V gene sequence: CDR1 SGHNT, CDR2 YYREEE (reference sequence). With 4 bases removed from V and 5 bases from J, the gap between germline ends came to 10 bases. As DNA, the CDR3 is TGTGCCAGCAGCGGACTCCCGGATCAGCCCCAGCATTTT. Its protein product is CASSGLPDQPQHF. The full variable domain, in which reference TRBV5-4 and TRBJ1-5 provide the parts outside the CDR3, is ETGVTQSPTHLIKTRGQQVTLRCSSQSGHNTVSWYQQALGQGPQFIFQYYREEENGRGNFPPRFSGLQFPNYSSELNVNALELDDSALYLCASSGLPDQPQHFGDGTRLSIL.

The J gene is TRBJ1-2, the V gene TRBV19; D is perhaps TRBD1 (5 bases). V lost 3 bases to trimming and J lost 2 bases, with 10 bases between them. The length of the CDR3 is 14 residues. Germline V lookup: CDR1 LNHDA, CDR2 SQIVND (reference sequence). The CDR3 sequence: CASSILGPNYGYTF. CDR3 bases: TGTGCCAGTAGTATCCTGGGACCGAACTATGGCTACACCTTC.

The chain employs TRBV4-3 and TRBJ2-1, with TRBD2 identical over 10 bases. V shed 0 bases and J 0 bases; nucleotides not matched to a gene: 8. The CDR3 extends over 19 amino acids. Germline V gene sequence: CDR1 LGHNA, CDR2 YSLEER. The CDR3 DNA reads as TGCGCCAGCAGCCAAGAGGCGACTAGCGGGCGCAGCTCCTACAATGAGCAGTTCTTC. It encodes CASSQEATSGRSSYNEQFF.

J is TRBJ2-2 and V is TRBV28; D assignment may be TRBD1 or TRBD2 (5 bases each). V was trimmed by 4 bases and J by 4 bases, leaving 10 bases between them. The CDR3 runs to 14 residues. In germline, CDR1 is MDHEN, CDR2 SYDVKM. The CDR3 DNA reads TGTGCCAGCAGTTGGGGGTCTAGCACCGGGGAGCTGTTTTTT. It translates to CASSWGSSTGELFF.

Only a few counts were recorded for this clone. The chain uses TRBV7-9 and TRBJ1-5, with TRBD1 matching 8 bases. Trimming cost V 5 bases and J 7 bases; bases outside gene matches: 10. This CDR3 spans 15 amino acids. Per germline, CDR1 SEHNR and CDR2 FQNEAQ (reference sequence). This chain's CDR3 is CASSTDRGPSQPQHF. The CDR3 DNA reads as TGTGCCAGCAGCACAGACAGGGGACCCTCGCAGCCCCAGCATTTT.

This chain uses TRBV5-5 with TRBJ1-4, with D perhaps TRBD1 (6 bases). Germline CDR1 SGHKS, CDR2 YYEKEE (reference sequence). V lost 3 bases and J lost 7, with 16 bases in between. The CDR3 extends over 15 amino acids. The CDR3 DNA is TGTGCCAGCAGCTCACAAGGGGGTTCGGGTGAAAAACTGTTTTTT. Translating it yields CASSSQGGSGEKLFF.

V usage is TRBV28 and J usage is TRBJ1-2; 8 bases line up with TRBD1. Trimming took 10 bases from V and 7 from J; bases not matched to a gene: 11. CDR1 and CDR2 from the germline V gene are MDHEN and SYDVKM. This CDR3 is 13 amino acids long. CDR3 region: CATLPDRGAGYTF. DNA for the CDR3: TGTGCCACCCTTCCTGACAGGGGAGCTGGCTACACCTTC.

The chain recombines TRBV7-9 with TRBJ1-1; 8 bases line up with TRBD1. The germline gives CDR1 SEHNR, CDR2 FQNEAQ (reference sequence). The CDR3 contains 13 residues. V dropped 4 bases and J dropped 10; count of bases not matched to a gene: 8. In DNA form, the CDR3 reads TGTGCCAGCAGCTCCCGGGGACAGGCGGGAGCTTTCTTT. This codes for CASSSRGQAGAFF.

This clone was counted between two and nine times. The chain has TRBV5-4 and TRBJ1-6; D perhaps matches TRBD1 (5 bases). CDR1 and CDR2 from the germline V gene are SGHNT and YYREEE (reference sequence). V was shortened by 3 bases and J by 7 bases, with 17 bases between the two germline ends. The CDR3 runs 16 residues. CDR3 residues: CASSSIGGKGNSPLHF. CDR3 sequence (DNA): TGTGCCAGCAGCTCCATCGGCGGAAAGGGGAATTCACCCCTCCACTTT.

This clone was seen only once. The rearrangement joins TRBV27 to TRBJ2-7; 9 bases line up with TRBD1. There are 15 residues in the CDR3. Germline CDR1 and CDR2: MNHEY and SMNVEV (reference sequence). Trimming at V came to 8 bases and at J to 2 bases, leaving 10 bases not matched to a gene. CDR3 in amino acids: CASANRDRVTYEQYF. CDR3 nucleotides: TGTGCCAGCGCAAACCGGGACAGGGTAACCTACGAGCAGTACTTC.

The chain couples TRBV11-3 to TRBJ1-1; a possible D gene is TRBD1 (5 bases). Germline V gives CDR1 SGHNT, CDR2 YENEEA. The CDR3 runs to 11 residues. Trimming pared 6 bases from V and 5 bases from J, leaving 7 bases between. The DNA of the CDR3 is TGTGCCAGCAGTGCAGGGACTGAAGCTTTCTTT. Translating it yields CASSAGTEAFF.

V and J are TRBV7-2 and TRBJ2-1; the match to TRBD2 covers 10 bases. V dropped 3 bases and J dropped 7; count of bases not matched to a gene: 9. This CDR3 has 16 residues. CDR1 is SGHTA and CDR2 is FQGNSA in the germline V gene. The CDR3 sequence: CASSFGASGGENEQFF. The CDR3 nucleotides are TGTGCCAGCAGCTTCGGCGCGAGCGGGGGGGAAAATGAGCAGTTCTTC.

The V call is TRBV7-2, the J call TRBJ1-3; 8 bases are a match to TRBD1. This CDR3 is 15 amino acids long. V lost 5 bases to trimming and J lost 4 bases; unmatched junction nucleotides: 7. Germline V gene data show CDR1 as SGHTA and CDR2 as FQGNSA. CDR3 bases: TGTGCCAGCAGCCCCCAGGGGGCGGGGGGAAACACCATATATTTT. Translated: CASSPQGAGGNTIYF. The entire variable domain, with the rest obtained from reference TRBV7-2 and TRBJ1-3, is as follows: GAGVSQSPSNKVTEKGKDVELRCDPISGHTALYWYRQSLGQGLEFLIYFQGNSAPDKSGLPSDRFSAERTGGSVSTLTIQRTQQEDSAVYLCASSPQGAGGNTIYFGEGSWLTVV.

The chain carries TRBV5-1 and TRBJ2-5; D possibly corresponds to TRBD2 (7 bases). Between the trimmed V and J ends, which lost 4 bases and 4 bases, there was a span of 20 bases. The V gene's germline CDR1 is SGHRS and CDR2 YFSETQ. The CDR3 sequence is 16 residues long. CDR3 sequence (DNA): TGCGCCAGCAGCCCGACGAGGGGGGGAGCTGGAGAGACCCAGTACTTC. Encoded protein: CASSPTRGGAGETQYF. Full variable domain (outside the CDR3, taken from reference TRBV5-1 and TRBJ2-5): KAGVTQTPRYLIKTRGQQVTLSCSPISGHRSVSWYQQTPGQGLQFLFEYFSETQRNKGNFPGRFSGRQFSNSRSEMNVSTLELGDSALYLCASSPTRGGAGETQYFGPGTRLLVL.